The 21 T cell receptor beta chains listed next were all sequenced from one sample in a study of blood T cell repertoires in COVID-19. TCRdb keeps only in-frame clones here, not all; method: immunoSEQ multiplex PCR. The sample has 200,000 to 300,000 clones, 70% to 90% seen once; the top ten hold roughly 3%. The specimen sequenced was peripheral blood. Source of these receptors: a young man with active or convalescent COVID-19.

The CDR3 DNA reads as TGCGCCAGCAGCTTGGCTATAGCGGGGTTCACCGGGGAGCTGTTTTTT. Protein: CASSLAIAGFTGELFF. The chain links TRBV5-1 to TRBJ2-2; 8 nucleotides line up with TRBD2. CDR3 length: 16 residues. J was trimmed by 4 bases and V by 0 bases; bases with no gene match: 5. The germline V gene encodes CDR1 SGHRS and CDR2 YFSETQ.

CDR3 loop: CASSLRATNEKLFF. In nucleotides, the CDR3 is TGTGCCAGCAGCTTGAGAGCAACTAATGAAAAACTGTTTTTT. The chain has TRBV7-2 and TRBJ1-4; D gene unclear. Germline V CDR1 and CDR2: SGHTA, FQGNSA. Deletions cut 3 bases from V and 0 bases from J, with 5 bases between. The CDR3 spans 14 residues. Full variable domain (rest looked up from reference TRBV7-2 and TRBJ1-4): GAGVSQSPSNKVTEKGKDVELRCDPISGHTALYWYRQSLGQGLEFLIYFQGNSAPDKSGLPSDRFSAERTGGSVSTLTIQRTQQEDSAVYLCASSLRATNEKLFFGSGTQLSVL.

The CDR3 sequence is CASSSGVAGYNEQFF. CDR3 nucleotide sequence: TGTGCCAGCTCCTCGGGAGTAGCGGGTTACAATGAGCAGTTCTTC. The rearrangement links TRBV4-2 to TRBJ2-1, with 7 bases identical to TRBD2. The CDR3 is 15 residues long. J lost 4 bases, V lost 8 bases, and 11 bases had no gene match. Germline V gene sequence: CDR1 LGHNA, CDR2 YNFKEQ.

The chain links TRBV6-6 to TRBJ1-2; 9 bases fit TRBD1. The CDR3 runs to 14 residues. Germline CDR1 and CDR2: MNHNY and SVGAGI (reference sequence). J was trimmed by 8 bases and V by 5 bases; bases with no gene match: 9. The CDR3 DNA sequence: TGTGCCAGCAGTCCGGGACAGGGTAACGAGGGCTACACCTTC. This sequence encodes CASSPGQGNEGYTF.

This rearrangement joins TRBV19 to TRBJ1-5; D gene uncertain. The V and J ends lost 1 base and 0 bases respectively, with 10 bases between them. Germline assignment: CDR1 LNHDA and CDR2 SQIVND (reference sequence). This CDR3 is built from 16 residues. The CDR3 DNA follows: TGTGCCAGTAGTATAGGACGACAATATAGCAATCAGCCCCAGCATTTT. Protein product: CASSIGRQYSNQPQHF.

The rearrangement uses TRBV2 and TRBJ1-2, with a weak D call TRBD1 (5 bases). The germline gives CDR1 SNHLY, CDR2 FYNNEI. The V end lost 2 bases, the J end lost 3 bases, and 10 bases lay between the germline ends. This CDR3 contains 14 residues. CDR3 bases: TGTGCCAGCAGTGAACTCACAGGAGACTATGGCTACACCTTC. Translated: CASSELTGDYGYTF.

This chain connects TRBV5-5 to TRBJ2-3; D remains unclear. Germline loops: CDR1 SGHKS, CDR2 YYEKEE (reference sequence). This CDR3 spans 12 amino acids. The V gene lost 2 bases and the J gene lost 2 bases, with 3 bases spanning the gap. The CDR3 is CASSLYTDTQYF. The CDR3 DNA is TGTGCCAGCAGCTTATACACAGATACGCAGTATTTT.

The DNA of the CDR3 is TGTGCCAGCACCCCCGGTTTGGGGGGACCCTACGAGCAGTACTTC. Translation: CASTPGLGGPYEQYF. The chain couples TRBV5-5 to TRBJ2-7; possible D gene TRBD2, 6 bases. The CDR3 totals 15 residues. Germline V gene data show CDR1 as SGHKS and CDR2 as YYEKEE (reference sequence). Deletions cut 6 bases from V and 2 bases from J, with 18 bases between.

The gene calls are TRBV11-2 and TRBJ2-7; D not resolved. This CDR3 has 13 residues. Germline V gene data show CDR1 as SGHAT and CDR2 as FQNNGV. The germline V and J ends were trimmed by 5 bases and 1 base, with 9 bases remaining between them. The CDR3 DNA reads TGTGCCAGCAGCCCGATGAGATCCTACGAGCAGTACTTC. Its translation is CASSPMRSYEQYF.

The chain joins TRBV7-3 to TRBJ1-2, with 8 bases aligning to TRBD1. Germline lookup yields CDR1 SGHTA and CDR2 FQGTGA. The V gene end was trimmed by 4 bases and the J gene end by 5 bases; junction bases not matched to a gene: 6. The CDR3 contains 14 residues. The chain's CDR3 is CASSSGQGGYGYTF. CDR3 sequence (DNA): TGTGCCAGCAGCTCAGGACAGGGAGGGTATGGCTACACCTTC.

The chain carries TRBV28 and TRBJ1-6, with 8 positions matching TRBD1. Germline CDR1 and CDR2: MDHEN and SYDVKM. V lost 7 bases to trimming and J lost 17 bases; unmatched junction nucleotides: 31. The CDR3 runs to 19 residues. In DNA form, the CDR3 reads TGTGCCAGCAACAGACAGGGGACTCCATCCGTGGGGTACATCCCCGTTTTCCACTTT. It translates to CASNRQGTPSVGYIPVFHF.

J is TRBJ1-2 and V is TRBV2; D perhaps matches TRBD1 (5 bases). Germline CDR1 reads SNHLY; CDR2 reads FYNNEI. Trimming shortened V by 2 bases and J by 4 bases, and 8 bases separated the two germline ends. The CDR3 spans 13 residues. CDR3 region: CASSEQGGYGYTF. The CDR3 DNA reads TGTGCCAGCAGTGAACAGGGCGGCTATGGCTACACCTTC.

The chain couples TRBV28 to TRBJ2-7; D may be TRBD1 (5 bases). The V gene's germline CDR1 is MDHEN and CDR2 SYDVKM. The V and J ends lost 1 base and 7 bases respectively, with 14 bases between them. This CDR3 is built from 14 residues. CDR3 nucleotide sequence: TGTGCCAGCAGTTTATTCCAGGGTTCGGGTGAGCAGTACTTC. Amino acids: CASSLFQGSGEQYF.

Concerning this clone itself: A read error may produce the germline difference seen at one junction end. The V and J genes are TRBV7-7 and TRBJ2-1; TRBD2 aligns across 11 bases. Germline V CDR1 and CDR2: SSHAT, FNYEAQ (reference sequence). The CDR3 contains 15 residues. The CDR3 DNA is TGTGCTAGCAGTCGACTAGCGGGACCATACAATGAGCAGTTCTTC. This codes for CASSRLAGPYNEQFF.

The chain recombines TRBV7-2 with TRBJ2-2; no firm D call. Germline-derived CDR1 and CDR2 are SGHTA and FQGNSA. The CDR3 is 12 residues long. Trimming removed 4 bases from V and 3 bases from J, with 3 bases in between. The CDR3 nucleotides read TGTGCCAGCAGCTCCTACACCGGGGAGCTGTTTTTT. As protein: CASSSYTGELFF.

This chain joins TRBV6-5 and TRBJ1-1; D gene unclear. Per the germline V gene, CDR1 is MNHEY and CDR2 is SVGAGI. The CDR3 is made up of 13 amino acids. Trimming removed 6 bases at V and 3 bases at J, with 11 bases between. The CDR3 reads CASREGDHTEAFF. In DNA form, the CDR3 reads TGTGCCAGCAGAGAGGGTGATCACACTGAAGCTTTCTTT.

The genes are TRBV27 and TRBJ2-7, with TRBD1 matching over 7 bases. This CDR3 spans 15 amino acids. CDR1 is MNHEY, CDR2 SMNVEV, per germline (reference sequence). The trim removed 0 bases at V and 4 bases at J, leaving 6 bases unmatched. The CDR3 protein is CASSLSTTGEYEQYF. CDR3 DNA: TGTGCCAGCAGTTTATCGACAACAGGGGAATACGAGCAGTACTTC.

The chain uses TRBV10-3 and TRBJ1-3; 8 bases agree with TRBD1. CDR3 length: 12 residues. Germline loops: CDR1 ENHRY, CDR2 SYGVKD. The trim removed 9 bases at V and 8 bases at J, leaving 6 bases unmatched. The CDR3 bases are TGTGCCATTATGGACAGGGTCGACACCATATATTTT. Residues: CAIMDRVDTIYF.

This clone has a single count. The chain combines TRBV4-3 with TRBJ1-3, with 12 bases lining up with TRBD1. Germline assignment: CDR1 LGHNA and CDR2 YSLEER. This CDR3 spans 18 amino acids. J gave up 1 base and V 3 bases, and 7 bases lay outside the gene matches. CDR3 nucleotides: TGCGCCAGCAGCCAGGGACAGGGGGCTTCTTTTTCTGGAAACACCATATATTTT. Protein: CASSQGQGASFSGNTIYF.

The chain combines TRBV4-1 with TRBJ2-7; D unresolved. The germline V gene has CDR1 MGHRA and CDR2 YSYEKL. The V end lost 0 bases, the J end lost 3 bases, and 12 bases lay between the germline ends. The CDR3 is 15 amino acids. CDR3 in DNA: TGCGCCAGCAGCCAAGATGAGGTTCCCCTCTACGAGCAGTACTTC. This encodes CASSQDEVPLYEQYF.

This chain links TRBV6-2 or TRBV6-3 with TRBJ1-2, with D uncertain. Germline V gene sequence: CDR1 MNHEY, CDR2 SVGEGT. Trimming shortened V by 6 bases and J by 8 bases, and 16 bases separated the two germline ends. The CDR3 length is 13 residues. CDR3 in DNA: TGTGCCAGCAGCCCCGGATCGATCAGGGGCTACACCTTC. Translated, it gives CASSPGSIRGYTF.